The TCR beta chain described here comes from a study of T cell repertoires in cytomegalovirus infection. In the study overall: CMV infection plus the matching HLA type was flagged by public TCR beta signatures. Study-wide findings and caveats: In two of eight donors, the top clonotype was HLA-C-restricted CMV-specific.

CDR1 is SGHKS, CDR2 YYEKEE, per germline (reference sequence). V was clipped by 0 bases and J by 7 bases; unmatched bases: 7. This CDR3 is built from 15 residues. TCRdb itself ran the reads through MiXCR, one entry per CDR3 protein. The profile shows about 400,000 distinct CDR3 sequences, around a sixth of them singletons. A note on this clonotype: The antigen is not known.

Material for sequencing was PBMCs. The TCR was taken from a human donor in good health (CMV status not recorded). Some clones in this sample may be carry-over from other donors' samples. The chain carries TRBV5-5 and TRBJ1-2, with 9 bases aligning to TRBD1. CDR3 coding DNA: TGTGCCAGCAGCTTGGTCCGACAGGGGGTCGGTGGCTACACCTTC. Its protein is CASSLVRQGVGGYTF.